This T cell receptor (beta chain) was sequenced in a study of CD8 T cells in Susac syndrome. RNA in amounts of 0.5 to 1 ug was reverse transcribed with random hexamers. MiXCR, run by TCRdb on the immunoSEQ multiplex PCR reads, gives a single entry per CDR3 protein. Of approximately 74,000 distinct CDR3 sequences in the sample, 90% to 95% were seen once. TEMRA cells were FACS-enriched, with CD8+ and CD4+ T cells isolated negatively. Study results and caveats: The study conceded that its TCR sequencing and HLA analysis involved relatively few individuals. CD8+ clonal expansion in Susac peaked in TEMRA cells and active patients.

Germline CDR1 MNHEY, CDR2 SVGEGT. The V gene lost 3 bases and the J gene lost 6 bases, with 8 bases spanning the gap. This CDR3 is 13 amino acids long. In regard to this clonotype: The antigen is not known.

The source material was CD8+ T cells from PBMCs. The TCR originated in a human donor with Susac syndrome. V and J are TRBV6-2 or TRBV6-3 and TRBJ2-2; the D is unclear. Here the CDR3 reads CASSYRAPGELFF. The CDR3 DNA is TGTGCCAGCAGTTATCGTGCCCCCGGGGAGCTGTTTTTT.